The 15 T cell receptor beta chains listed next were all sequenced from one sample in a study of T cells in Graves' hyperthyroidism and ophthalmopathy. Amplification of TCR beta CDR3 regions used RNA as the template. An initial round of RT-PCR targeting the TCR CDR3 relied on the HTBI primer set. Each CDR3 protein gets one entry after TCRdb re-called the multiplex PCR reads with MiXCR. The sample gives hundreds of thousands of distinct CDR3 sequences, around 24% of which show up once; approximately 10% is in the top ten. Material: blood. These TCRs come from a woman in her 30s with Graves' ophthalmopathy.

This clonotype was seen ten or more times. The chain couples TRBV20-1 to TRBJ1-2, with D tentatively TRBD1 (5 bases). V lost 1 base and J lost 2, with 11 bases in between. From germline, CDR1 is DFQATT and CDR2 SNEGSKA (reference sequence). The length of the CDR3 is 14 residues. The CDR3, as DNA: TGCAGTGCTAGAGTTGTAGGGACCAACTATGGCTACACCTTC. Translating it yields CSARVVGTNYGYTF.

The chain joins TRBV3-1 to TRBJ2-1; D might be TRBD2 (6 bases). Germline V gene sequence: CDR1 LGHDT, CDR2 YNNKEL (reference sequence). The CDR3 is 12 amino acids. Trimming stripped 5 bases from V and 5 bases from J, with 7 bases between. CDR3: CASSLADNEQFF. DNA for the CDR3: TGTGCCAGCAGCTTAGCGGACAATGAGCAGTTCTTC.

This chain's CDR3 is CASSLTSGRVGETQYF. CDR3 nucleotide sequence: TGTGCCAGCAGTTTGACTAGCGGGAGGGTGGGAGAGACCCAGTACTTC. The chain recombines TRBV27 with TRBJ2-5, with 14 bases lining up with TRBD2. CDR3 length equals 16 residues. The trim removed 3 bases at V and 4 bases at J, leaving 4 bases unmatched. Per germline, CDR1 MNHEY and CDR2 SMNVEV (reference sequence).

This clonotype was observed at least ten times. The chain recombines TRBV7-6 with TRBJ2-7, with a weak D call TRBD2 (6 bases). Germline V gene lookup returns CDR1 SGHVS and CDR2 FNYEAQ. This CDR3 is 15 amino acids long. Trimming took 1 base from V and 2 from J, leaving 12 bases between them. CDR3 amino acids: CASSLGAAGTYEQYF. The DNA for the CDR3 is TGTGCCAGCAGCTTAGGTGCGGCGGGAACCTACGAGCAGTACTTC.

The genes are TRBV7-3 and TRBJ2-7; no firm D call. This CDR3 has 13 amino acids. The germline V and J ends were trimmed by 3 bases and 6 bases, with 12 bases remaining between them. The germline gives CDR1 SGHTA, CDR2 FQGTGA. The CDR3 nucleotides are TGTGCCAGCAGCTTGTCTTTTCTCCGCGAGCAGTACTTC. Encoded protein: CASSLSFLREQYF.

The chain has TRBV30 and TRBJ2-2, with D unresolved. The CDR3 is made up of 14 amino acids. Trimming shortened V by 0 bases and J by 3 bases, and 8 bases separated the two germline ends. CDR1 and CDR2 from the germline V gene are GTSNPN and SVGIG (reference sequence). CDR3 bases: TGTGCCTGGAGTGTAAAGCCGGACACCGGGGAGCTGTTTTTT. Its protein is CAWSVKPDTGELFF.

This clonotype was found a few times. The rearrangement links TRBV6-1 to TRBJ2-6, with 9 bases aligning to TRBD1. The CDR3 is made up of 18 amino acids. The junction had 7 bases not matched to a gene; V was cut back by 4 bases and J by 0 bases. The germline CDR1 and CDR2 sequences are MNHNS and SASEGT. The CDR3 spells CASSGGDRDLSGANVLTF. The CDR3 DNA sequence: TGTGCCAGCAGTGGGGGGGACAGGGACCTCTCTGGGGCCAACGTCCTGACTTTC.

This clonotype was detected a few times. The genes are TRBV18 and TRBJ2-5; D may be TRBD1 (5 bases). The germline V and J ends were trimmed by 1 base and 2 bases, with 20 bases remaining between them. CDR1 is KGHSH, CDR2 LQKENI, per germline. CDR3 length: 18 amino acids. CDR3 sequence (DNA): TGTGCCAGCTCACCACGCCCAGGGTATCTCCCCCAACAAGAGACCCAGTACTTC. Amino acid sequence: CASSPRPGYLPQQETQYF.

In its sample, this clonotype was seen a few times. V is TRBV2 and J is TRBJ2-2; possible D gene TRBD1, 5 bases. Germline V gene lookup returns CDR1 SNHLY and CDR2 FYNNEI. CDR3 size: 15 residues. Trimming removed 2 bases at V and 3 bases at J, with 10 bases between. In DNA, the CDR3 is TGTGCCAGCAGTGAAAGAGTCAGGGACACCGGGGAGCTGTTTTTT. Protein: CASSERVRDTGELFF.

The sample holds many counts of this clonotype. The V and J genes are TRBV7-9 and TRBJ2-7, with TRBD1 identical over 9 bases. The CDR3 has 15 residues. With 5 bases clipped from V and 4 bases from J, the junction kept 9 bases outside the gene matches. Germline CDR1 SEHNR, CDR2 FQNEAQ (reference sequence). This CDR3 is CASSTSGTGRYEQYF. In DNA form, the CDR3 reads TGTGCCAGCAGCACGTCCGGGACAGGGAGGTACGAGCAGTACTTC.

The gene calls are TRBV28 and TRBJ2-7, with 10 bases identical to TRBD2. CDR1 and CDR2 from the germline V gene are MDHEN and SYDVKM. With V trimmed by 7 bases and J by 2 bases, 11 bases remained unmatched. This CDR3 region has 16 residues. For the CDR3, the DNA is TGTGCCAGCACCATATCGAGGCTAGCGGGGGCCTACGAGCAGTACTTC. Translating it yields CASTISRLAGAYEQYF. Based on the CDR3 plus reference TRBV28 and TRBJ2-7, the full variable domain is DVKVTQSSRYLVKRTGEKVFLECVQDMDHENMFWYRQDPGLGLRLIYFSYDVKMKEKGDIPEGYSVSREKKERFSLILESASTNQTSMYLCASTISRLAGAYEQYFGPGTRLTVT.

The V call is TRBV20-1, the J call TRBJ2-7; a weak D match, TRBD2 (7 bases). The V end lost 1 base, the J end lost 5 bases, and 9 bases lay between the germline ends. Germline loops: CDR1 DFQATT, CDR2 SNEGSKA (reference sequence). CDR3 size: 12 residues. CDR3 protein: CSARGGGDEQYF. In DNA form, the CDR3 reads TGCAGTGCTAGAGGCGGGGGCGACGAGCAGTACTTC.

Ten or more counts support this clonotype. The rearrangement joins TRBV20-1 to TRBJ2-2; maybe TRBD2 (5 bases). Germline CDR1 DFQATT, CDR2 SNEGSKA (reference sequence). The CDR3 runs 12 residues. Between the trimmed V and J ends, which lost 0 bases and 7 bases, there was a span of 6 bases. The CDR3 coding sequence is TGCAGTGCTAGAGACGGGGACGGGGAGCTGTTTTTT. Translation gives CSARDGDGELFF.

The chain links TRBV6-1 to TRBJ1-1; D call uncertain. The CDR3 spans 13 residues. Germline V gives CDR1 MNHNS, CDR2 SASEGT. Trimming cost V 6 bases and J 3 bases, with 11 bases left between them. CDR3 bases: TGTGCCAGCAGACCCGCCGGAGACACTGAAGCTTTCTTT. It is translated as CASRPAGDTEAFF.

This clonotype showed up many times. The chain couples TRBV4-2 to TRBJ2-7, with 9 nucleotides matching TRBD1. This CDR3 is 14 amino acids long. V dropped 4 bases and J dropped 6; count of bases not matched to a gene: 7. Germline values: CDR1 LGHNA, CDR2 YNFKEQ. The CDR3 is CASSPRTGALEQYF. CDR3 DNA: TGTGCCAGCAGCCCTAGGACAGGGGCGCTCGAGCAGTACTTC.